This TCR beta chain was identified during a study of T cells in Graves' hyperthyroidism and ophthalmopathy. The TCR beta CDR3 regions underwent amplification using RNA transcripts as the source. HTBI primers were employed in a first-round RT-PCR of the TCR CDR3. One entry per CDR3 protein, called by TCRdb with MiXCR from the multiplex PCR reads. Here the sample spans about 460,000 distinct CDR3 sequences, about 20% being singletons. The CDR3 runs to 11 residues. The ends were cut back, 5 bases at V and 6 bases at J, with 6 bases in the middle. The sample holds many counts of this clonotype. The V and J genes are TRBV12-3 or TRBV12-4 and TRBJ2-3, with D hard to call. This sequence was found in a woman in her 70s with Graves' ophthalmopathy. The specimen was blood. The CDR3 nucleotides read TGTGCCAGCAGTACCAGGGATACGCAGTATTTT. This encodes CASSTRDTQYF.